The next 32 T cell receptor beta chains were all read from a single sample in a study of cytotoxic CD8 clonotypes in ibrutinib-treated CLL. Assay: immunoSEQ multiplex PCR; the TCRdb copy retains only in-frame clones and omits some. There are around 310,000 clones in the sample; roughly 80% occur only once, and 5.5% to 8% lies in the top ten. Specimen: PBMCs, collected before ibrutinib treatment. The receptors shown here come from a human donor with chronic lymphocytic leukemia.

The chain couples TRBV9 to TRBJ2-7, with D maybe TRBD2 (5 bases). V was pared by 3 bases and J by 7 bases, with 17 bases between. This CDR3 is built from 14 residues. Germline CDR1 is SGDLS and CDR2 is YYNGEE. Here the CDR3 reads CASSAGVGFWEQYF. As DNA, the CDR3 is TGTGCCAGCAGCGCCGGGGTGGGGTTCTGGGAGCAGTACTTC.

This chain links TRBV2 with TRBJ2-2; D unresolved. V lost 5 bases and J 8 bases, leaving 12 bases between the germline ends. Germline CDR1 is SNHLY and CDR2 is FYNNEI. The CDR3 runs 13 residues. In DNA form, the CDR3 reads TGTGCCAGCAGTCCGAACCCCCGGGGGGAGCTGTTTTTT. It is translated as CASSPNPRGELFF.

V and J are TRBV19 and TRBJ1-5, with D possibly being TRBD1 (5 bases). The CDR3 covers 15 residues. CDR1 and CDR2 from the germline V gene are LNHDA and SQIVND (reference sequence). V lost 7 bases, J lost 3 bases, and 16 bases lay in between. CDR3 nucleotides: TGTGCCAGTACCATACGGGGGGACTACAATCAGCCCCAGCATTTT. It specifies CASTIRGDYNQPQHF.

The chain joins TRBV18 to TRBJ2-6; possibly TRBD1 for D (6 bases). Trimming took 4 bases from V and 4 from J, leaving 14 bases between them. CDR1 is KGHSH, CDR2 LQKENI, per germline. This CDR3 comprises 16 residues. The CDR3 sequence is CASSLEQGTGANVLTF. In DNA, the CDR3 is TGTGCCAGCTCACTAGAACAGGGCACCGGGGCCAACGTCCTGACTTTC.

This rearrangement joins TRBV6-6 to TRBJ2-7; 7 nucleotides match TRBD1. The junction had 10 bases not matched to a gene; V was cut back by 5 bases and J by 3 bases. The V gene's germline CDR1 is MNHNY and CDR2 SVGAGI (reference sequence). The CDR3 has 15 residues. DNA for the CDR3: TGTGCCAGCAGTGATAGAGGGGGCCCCTACTACGAGCAGTACTTC. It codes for CASSDRGGPYYEQYF.

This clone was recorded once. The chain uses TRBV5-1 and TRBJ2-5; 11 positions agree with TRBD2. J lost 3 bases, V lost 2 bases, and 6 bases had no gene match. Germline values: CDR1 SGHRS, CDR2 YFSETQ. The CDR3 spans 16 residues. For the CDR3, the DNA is TGCGCCAGCAGCTTTATCCTAGCGGGAGGTAAAGAGACCCAGTACTTC. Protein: CASSFILAGGKETQYF.

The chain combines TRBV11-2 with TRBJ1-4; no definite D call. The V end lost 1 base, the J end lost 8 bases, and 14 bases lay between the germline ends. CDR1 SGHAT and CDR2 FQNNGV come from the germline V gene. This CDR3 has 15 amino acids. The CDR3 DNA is TGTGCCAGCAGCTTAGGATTTGGGCGCTGGGAAAAACTGTTTTTT. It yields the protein CASSLGFGRWEKLFF.

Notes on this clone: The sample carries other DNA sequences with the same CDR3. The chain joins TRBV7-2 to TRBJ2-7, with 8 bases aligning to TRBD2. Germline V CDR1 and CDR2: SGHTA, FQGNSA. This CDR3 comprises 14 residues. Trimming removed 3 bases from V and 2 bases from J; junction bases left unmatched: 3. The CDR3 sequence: CASSFAGGPYEQYF. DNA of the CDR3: TGTGCCAGCAGCTTCGCGGGAGGCCCCTACGAGCAGTACTTC. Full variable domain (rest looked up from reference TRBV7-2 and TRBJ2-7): GAGVSQSPSNKVTEKGKDVELRCDPISGHTALYWYRQSLGQGLEFLIYFQGNSAPDKSGLPSDRFSAERTGGSVSTLTIQRTQQEDSAVYLCASSFAGGPYEQYFGPGTRLTVT.

CDR3 sequence: CSVEGQGAFF. The DNA for the CDR3 is TGCAGCGTAGAGGGACAGGGGGCTTTCTTT. This sequence joins TRBV29-1 and TRBJ1-1; TRBD1 matches at 10 bases. The CDR3 is made up of 10 amino acids. The germline gives CDR1 SQVTM, CDR2 ANQGSEA. V shed 6 bases and J 11 bases; nucleotides not matched to a gene: 3.

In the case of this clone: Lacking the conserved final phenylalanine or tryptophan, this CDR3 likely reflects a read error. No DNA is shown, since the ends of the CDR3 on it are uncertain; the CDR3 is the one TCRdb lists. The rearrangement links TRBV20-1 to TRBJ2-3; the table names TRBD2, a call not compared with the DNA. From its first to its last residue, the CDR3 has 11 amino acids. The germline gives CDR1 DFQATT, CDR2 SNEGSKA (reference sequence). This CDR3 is CSARRGLGPFY.

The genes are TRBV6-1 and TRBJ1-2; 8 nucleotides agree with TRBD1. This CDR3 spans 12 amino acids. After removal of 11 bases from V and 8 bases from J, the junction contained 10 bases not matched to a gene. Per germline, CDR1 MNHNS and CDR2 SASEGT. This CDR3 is CAGQGPLSGYTF. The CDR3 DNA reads TGTGCCGGACAGGGTCCCTTATCCGGCTACACCTTC.

The CDR3 DNA reads TGTGCCAGCTCTTTCTCCGAAGTTTACAATGAGCAGTTCTTC. The encoded protein is CASSFSEVYNEQFF. The chain joins TRBV18 to TRBJ2-1; no definite D call. The germline CDR1 and CDR2 sequences are KGHSH and LQKENI. The CDR3 length is 14 residues. The V end was cut by 6 bases, the J end by 4 bases, with 13 bases between.

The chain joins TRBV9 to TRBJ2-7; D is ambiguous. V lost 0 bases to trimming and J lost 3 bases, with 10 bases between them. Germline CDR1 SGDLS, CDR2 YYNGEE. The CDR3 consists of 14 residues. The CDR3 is CASSVGRAGYEQYF. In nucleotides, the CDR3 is TGTGCCAGCAGCGTAGGACGGGCTGGCTACGAGCAGTACTTC.

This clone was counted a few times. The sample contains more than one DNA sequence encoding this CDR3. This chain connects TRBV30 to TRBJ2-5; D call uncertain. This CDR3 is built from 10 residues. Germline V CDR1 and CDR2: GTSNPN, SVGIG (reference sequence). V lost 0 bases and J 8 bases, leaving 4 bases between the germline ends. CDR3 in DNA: TGTGCCTGGAGTGTGGAAACCCAGTACTTC. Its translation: CAWSVETQYF.

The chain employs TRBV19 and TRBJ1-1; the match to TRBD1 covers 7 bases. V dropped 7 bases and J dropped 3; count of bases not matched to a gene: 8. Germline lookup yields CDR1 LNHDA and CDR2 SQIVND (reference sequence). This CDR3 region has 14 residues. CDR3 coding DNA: TGTGCCAGTAAGACAGGGAATTCGTACACTGAAGCTTTCTTT. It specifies CASKTGNSYTEAFF.

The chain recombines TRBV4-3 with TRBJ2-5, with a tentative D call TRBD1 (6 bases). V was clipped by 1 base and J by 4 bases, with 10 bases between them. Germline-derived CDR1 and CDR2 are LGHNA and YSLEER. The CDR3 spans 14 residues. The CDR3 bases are TGCGCCAGCAGCCAAGTCCGCAGGGGAGAGACCCAGTACTTC. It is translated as CASSQVRRGETQYF.

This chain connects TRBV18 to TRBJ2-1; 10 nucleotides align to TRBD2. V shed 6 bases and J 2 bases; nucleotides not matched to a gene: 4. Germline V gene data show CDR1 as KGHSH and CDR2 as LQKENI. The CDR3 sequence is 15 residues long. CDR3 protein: CASSVAGGPYNEQFF. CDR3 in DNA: TGTGCCAGCTCTGTAGCGGGGGGACCCTACAATGAGCAGTTCTTC.

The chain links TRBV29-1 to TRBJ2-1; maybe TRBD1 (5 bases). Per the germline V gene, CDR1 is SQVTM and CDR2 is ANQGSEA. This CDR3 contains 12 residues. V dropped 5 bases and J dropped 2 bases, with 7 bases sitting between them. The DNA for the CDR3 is TGCAGCGTTCTGACAGCCTACAATGAGCAGTTCTTC. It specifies CSVLTAYNEQFF.

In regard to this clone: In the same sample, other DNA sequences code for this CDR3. The CDR3 DNA follows: TGTGCCAGCAGCTTAGTTCCAGGGAGCTCCTACGAGCAGTACTTC. Its translation: CASSLVPGSSYEQYF. This chain joins TRBV7-2 and TRBJ2-7; D assignment may be TRBD1 or TRBD2 (5 bases each). The CDR3 totals 15 residues. Germline values: CDR1 SGHTA, CDR2 FQGNSA. V was shortened by 1 base and J by 0 bases, with 10 bases between the two germline ends.

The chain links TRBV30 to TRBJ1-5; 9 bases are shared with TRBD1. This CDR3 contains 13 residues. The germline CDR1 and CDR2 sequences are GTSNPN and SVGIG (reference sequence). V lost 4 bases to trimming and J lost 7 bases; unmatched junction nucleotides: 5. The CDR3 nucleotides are TGTGCCTGGACACAGGGGGCGAGGCAGCCCCAGCATTTT. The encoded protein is CAWTQGARQPQHF.

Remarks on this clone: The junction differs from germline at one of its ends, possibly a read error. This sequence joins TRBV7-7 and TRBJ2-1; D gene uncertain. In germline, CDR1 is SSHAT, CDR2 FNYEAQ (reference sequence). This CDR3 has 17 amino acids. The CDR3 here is CASSLLIQYSWNNEQFF. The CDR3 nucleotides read TGTGCTAGCAGCTTATTAATCCAATACAGTTGGAACAATGAGCAGTTCTTC.

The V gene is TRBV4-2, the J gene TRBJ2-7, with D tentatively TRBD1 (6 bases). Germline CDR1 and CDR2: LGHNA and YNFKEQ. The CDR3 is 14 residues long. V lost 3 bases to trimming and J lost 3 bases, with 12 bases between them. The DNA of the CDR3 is TGTGCCAGCAGCCACCCGACAGGCATCTACGAGCAGTACTTC. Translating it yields CASSHPTGIYEQYF.

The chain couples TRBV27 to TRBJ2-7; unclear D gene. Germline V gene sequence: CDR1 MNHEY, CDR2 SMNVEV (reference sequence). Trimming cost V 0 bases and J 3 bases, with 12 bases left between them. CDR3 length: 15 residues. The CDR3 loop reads CASSLSWGSLYEQYF. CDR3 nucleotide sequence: TGTGCCAGCAGTTTATCGTGGGGTTCCCTCTACGAGCAGTACTTC.

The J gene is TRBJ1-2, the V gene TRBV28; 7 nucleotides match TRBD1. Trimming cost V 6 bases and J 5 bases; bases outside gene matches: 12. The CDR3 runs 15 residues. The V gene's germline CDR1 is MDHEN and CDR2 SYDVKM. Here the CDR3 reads CASSGAPEGAYGYTF. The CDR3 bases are TGTGCCAGCAGCGGCGCCCCGGAGGGGGCGTATGGCTACACCTTC.

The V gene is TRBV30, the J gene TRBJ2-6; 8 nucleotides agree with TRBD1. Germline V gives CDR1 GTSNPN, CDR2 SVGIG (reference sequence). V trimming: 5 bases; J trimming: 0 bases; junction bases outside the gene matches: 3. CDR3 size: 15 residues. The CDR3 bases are TGTGCCTGGGGGACAGGCTACTCTGGGGCCAACGTCCTGACTTTC. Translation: CAWGTGYSGANVLTF.

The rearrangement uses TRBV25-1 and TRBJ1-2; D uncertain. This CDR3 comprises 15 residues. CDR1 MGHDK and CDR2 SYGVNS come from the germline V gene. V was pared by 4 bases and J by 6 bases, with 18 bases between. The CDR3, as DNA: TGTGCCAGCAGTGGTAATACGGGAGGGATCGATGGCTACACCTTC. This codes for CASSGNTGGIDGYTF.

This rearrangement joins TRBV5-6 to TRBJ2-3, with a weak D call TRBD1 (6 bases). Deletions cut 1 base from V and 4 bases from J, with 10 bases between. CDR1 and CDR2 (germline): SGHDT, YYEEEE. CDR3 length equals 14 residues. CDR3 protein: CASSLTRGADTQYF. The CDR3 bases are TGTGCCAGCAGCTTGACCAGGGGTGCAGATACGCAGTATTTT.

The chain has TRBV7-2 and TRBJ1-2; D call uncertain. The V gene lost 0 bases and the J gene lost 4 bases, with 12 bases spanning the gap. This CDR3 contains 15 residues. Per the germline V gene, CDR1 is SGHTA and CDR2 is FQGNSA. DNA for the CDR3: TGTGCCAGCAGCTTAGCGCAGGCAGGAATCTATGGCTACACCTTC. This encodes CASSLAQAGIYGYTF.

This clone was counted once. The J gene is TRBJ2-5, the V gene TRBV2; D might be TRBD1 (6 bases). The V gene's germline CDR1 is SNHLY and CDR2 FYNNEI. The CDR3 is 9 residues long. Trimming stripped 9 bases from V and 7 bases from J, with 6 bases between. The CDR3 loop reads CARGATQYF. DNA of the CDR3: TGTGCCAGGGGGGCGACCCAGTACTTC. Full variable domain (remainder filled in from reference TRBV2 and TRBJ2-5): EPEVTQTPSHQVTQMGQEVILRCVPISNHLYFYWYRQILGQKVEFLVSFYNNEISEKSEIFDDQFSVERPDGSNFTLKIRSTKLEDSAMYFCARGATQYFGPGTRLLVL.

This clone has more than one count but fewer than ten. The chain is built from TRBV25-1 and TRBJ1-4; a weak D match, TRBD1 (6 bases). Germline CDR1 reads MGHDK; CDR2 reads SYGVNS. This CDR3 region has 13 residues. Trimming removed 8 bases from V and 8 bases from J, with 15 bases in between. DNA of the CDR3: TGTGCCAGCTTGGACAGAGAGTTAGAAAAACTGTTTTTT. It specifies CASLDRELEKLFF.

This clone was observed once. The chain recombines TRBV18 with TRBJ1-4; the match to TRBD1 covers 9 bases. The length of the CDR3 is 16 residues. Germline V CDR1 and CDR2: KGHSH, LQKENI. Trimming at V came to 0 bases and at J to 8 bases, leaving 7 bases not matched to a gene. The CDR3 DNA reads TGTGCCAGCTCACCACCGGGACAGGGACGGAGGGAAAAACTGTTTTTT. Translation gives CASSPPGQGRREKLFF.

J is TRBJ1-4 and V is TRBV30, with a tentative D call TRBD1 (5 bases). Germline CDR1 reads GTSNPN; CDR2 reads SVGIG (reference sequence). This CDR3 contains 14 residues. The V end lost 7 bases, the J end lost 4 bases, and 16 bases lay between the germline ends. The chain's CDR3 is CASQPPGVNEKLFF. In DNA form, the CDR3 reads TGTGCCTCCCAACCCCCGGGGGTTAATGAAAAACTGTTTTTT.